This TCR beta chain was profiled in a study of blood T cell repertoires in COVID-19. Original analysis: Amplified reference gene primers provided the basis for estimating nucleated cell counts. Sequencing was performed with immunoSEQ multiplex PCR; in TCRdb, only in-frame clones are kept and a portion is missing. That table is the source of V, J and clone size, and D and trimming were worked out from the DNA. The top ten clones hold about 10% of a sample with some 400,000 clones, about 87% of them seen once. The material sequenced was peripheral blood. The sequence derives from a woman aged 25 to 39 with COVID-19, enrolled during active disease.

The CDR3 sequence is CASSFGPPDRVRETQYF. The DNA of the CDR3 is TGCGCCAGCAGCTTTGGGCCTCCGGACAGGGTTCGGGAGACCCAGTACTTC. V is TRBV5-1 and J is TRBJ2-5, with 8 nucleotides matching TRBD1. The length of the CDR3 is 17 residues. V shed 2 bases, J shed 5 bases, and the junction held 14 bases outside the gene matches. Germline CDR1 and CDR2: SGHRS and YFSETQ.